The clone carrying this T cell receptor beta chain was seen a single time. Its matching antigen is unknown. TCR beta CDR3 sequences were amplified from RNA transcripts. HTBI primers were employed in a first-round RT-PCR of the TCR CDR3. TCRdb fed the multiplex PCR reads into MiXCR, producing one record per CDR3 protein. This table holds hundreds of thousands of distinct CDR3 sequences, around 26% found once. The data are from a study of T cells in Graves' hyperthyroidism and ophthalmopathy. Study conclusions and caveats: Blood samples included most of the expanded thyroid clonotypes exceeding 0.001.

In germline, CDR1 is SGDLS, CDR2 YYNGEE. The CDR3 runs 13 residues. V was clipped by 4 bases and J by 5 bases, with 12 bases between them. The clonotype originates from a woman aged 40-49 years with Graves' ophthalmopathy. Sequencing was done on a sample of blood. The chain links TRBV9 to TRBJ2-5, with a possible D match to TRBD2 (5 bases). CDR3 amino acids: CASSPPWEETQYF. CDR3 DNA sequence: TGTGCCAGCAGCCCTCCCTGGGAGGAGACCCAGTACTTC. Full variable domain (missing parts from reference TRBV9 and TRBJ2-5): DSGVTQTPKHLITATGQRVTLRCSPRSGDLSVYWYQQSLDQGLQFLIQYYNGEERAKGNILERFSAQQFPDLHSELNLSSLELGDSALYFCASSPPWEETQYFGPGTRLLVL.